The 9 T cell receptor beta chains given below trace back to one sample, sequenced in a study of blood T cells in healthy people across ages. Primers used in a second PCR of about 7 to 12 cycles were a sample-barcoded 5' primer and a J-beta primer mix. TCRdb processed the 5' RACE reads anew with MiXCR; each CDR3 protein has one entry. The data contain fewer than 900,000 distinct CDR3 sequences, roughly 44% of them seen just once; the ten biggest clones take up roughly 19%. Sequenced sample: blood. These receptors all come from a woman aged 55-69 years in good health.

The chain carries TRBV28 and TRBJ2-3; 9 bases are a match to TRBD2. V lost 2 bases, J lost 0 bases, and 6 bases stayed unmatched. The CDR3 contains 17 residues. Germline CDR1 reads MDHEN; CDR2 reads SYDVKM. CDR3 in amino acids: CASSLLASGDSTDTQYF. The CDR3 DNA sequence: TGTGCCAGCAGTTTACTTGCTAGCGGGGATAGCACAGATACGCAGTATTTT.

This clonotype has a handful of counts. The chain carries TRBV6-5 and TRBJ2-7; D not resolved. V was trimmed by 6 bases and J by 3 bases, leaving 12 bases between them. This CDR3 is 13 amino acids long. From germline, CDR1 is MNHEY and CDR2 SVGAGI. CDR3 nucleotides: TGTGCCAGCAGCCCCCGCGACCTCTACGAGCAGTACTTC. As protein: CASSPRDLYEQYF.

In DNA, the CDR3 is TGCAGCGTGGGGGGACAGTCCTACAATGAGCAGTTCTTC. It is translated as CSVGGQSYNEQFF. The chain combines TRBV29-1 with TRBJ2-1; TRBD1 might be the D (7 bases). This CDR3 contains 13 residues. V was trimmed by 6 bases and J by 1 base, leaving 10 bases between them. The germline CDR1 and CDR2 sequences are SQVTM and ANQGSEA.

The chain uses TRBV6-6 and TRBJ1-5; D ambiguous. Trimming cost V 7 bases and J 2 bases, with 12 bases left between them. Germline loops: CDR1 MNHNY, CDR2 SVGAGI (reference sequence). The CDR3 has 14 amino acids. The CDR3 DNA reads TGTGCCAGCACCATCCAGACGCGCAATCAGCCCCAGCATTTT. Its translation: CASTIQTRNQPQHF.

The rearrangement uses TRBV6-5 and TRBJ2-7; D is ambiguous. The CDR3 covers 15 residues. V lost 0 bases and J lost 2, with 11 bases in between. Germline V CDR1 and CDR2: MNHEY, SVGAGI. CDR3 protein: CASSYSVARAYEQYF. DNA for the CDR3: TGTGCCAGCAGTTACTCCGTGGCAAGAGCCTACGAGCAGTACTTC.

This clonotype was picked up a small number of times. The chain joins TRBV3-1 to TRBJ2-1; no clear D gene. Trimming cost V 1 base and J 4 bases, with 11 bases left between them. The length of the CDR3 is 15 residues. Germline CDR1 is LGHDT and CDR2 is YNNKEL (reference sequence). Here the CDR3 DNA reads TGTGCCAGCAGCCAAGCGTATTTGGTGTACAATGAGCAGTTCTTC. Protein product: CASSQAYLVYNEQFF.

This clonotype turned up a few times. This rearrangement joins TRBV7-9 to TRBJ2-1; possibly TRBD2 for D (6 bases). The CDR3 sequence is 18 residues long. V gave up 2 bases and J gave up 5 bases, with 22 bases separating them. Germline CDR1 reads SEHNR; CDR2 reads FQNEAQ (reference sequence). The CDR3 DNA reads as TGTGCCAGCAGCTTATGGGGTGGGGCCGGGAGAGGGCACAATGAGCAGTTCTTC. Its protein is CASSLWGGAGRGHNEQFF.

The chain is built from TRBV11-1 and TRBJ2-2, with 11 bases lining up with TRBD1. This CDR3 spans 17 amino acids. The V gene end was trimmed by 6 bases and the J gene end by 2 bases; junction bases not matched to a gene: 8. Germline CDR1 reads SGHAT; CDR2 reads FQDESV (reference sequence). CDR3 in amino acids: CASSLGTGGYNTGELFF. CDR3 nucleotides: TGTGCCAGCAGTCTCGGGACAGGGGGTTATAACACCGGGGAGCTGTTTTTT.

The DNA of the CDR3 is TGTGCCAGCAGCGCGTCGACCGTGGCGGGACCATACAATGAGCAGTTCTTC. Residues: CASSASTVAGPYNEQFF. This chain links TRBV7-3 with TRBJ2-1; possible D gene TRBD2, 6 bases. Deletions cut 5 bases from V and 4 bases from J, with 21 bases between. There are 17 residues in the CDR3. Germline V gene sequence: CDR1 SGHTA, CDR2 FQGTGA.